The 5 T cell receptor beta chains listed next were all sequenced from one sample in a study of identical twins. Via MiXCR, TCRdb re-called the 5' RACE reads, giving one row per CDR3 protein. The sample holds hundreds of thousands of distinct CDR3 sequences; around 8.3% are singletons and the top ten take 0.85% to 1%. These data were also filed under a second study, of yellow fever vaccine responses in identical twins.

The specimen sequenced was PBMCs. These receptors were obtained from a woman between 18 and 29 years old in good health.

This clonotype has more than one count but fewer than ten. The chain is built from TRBV6-2 or TRBV6-3 and TRBJ2-1, with TRBD2 identical over 10 bases. The germline V gene encodes CDR1 MNHEY and CDR2 SVGEGT. The CDR3 runs to 16 residues. V trimming: 0 bases; J trimming: 9 bases; junction bases outside the gene matches: 8. The CDR3 loop reads CASSYSSSSGSREQFF. For the CDR3, the DNA is TGTGCCAGCAGTTACTCGAGTTCTAGCGGGAGCCGTGAGCAGTTCTTC.

Regarding this clonotype: One end of the junction does not line up with germline, which may come from a read error. The chain has TRBV11-2 and TRBJ2-7; a possible D gene is TRBD1 (6 bases). Per the germline V gene, CDR1 is SGHAT and CDR2 is FQNNGV. The CDR3 runs 13 residues. In nucleotides, the CDR3 is TGTGCCAGCAGCGCCGGACAGTTCTACGAGCTGTACTTC. Encoded protein: CASSAGQFYELYF.

In its sample, this clonotype was seen a few times. The J gene is TRBJ2-2, the V gene TRBV18; D may match TRBD1 or TRBD2 (5 bases each). V lost 3 bases to trimming and J lost 6 bases, with 17 bases between them. Germline V CDR1 and CDR2: KGHSH, LQKENI. The CDR3 runs 16 residues. This CDR3 reads CASSPRPGTGSGELFF. In DNA form, the CDR3 reads TGTGCCAGCTCACCCCGCCCTGGGACGGGGTCCGGGGAGCTGTTTTTT.

The table lists this clonotype with a few counts. This rearrangement joins TRBV11-2 to TRBJ2-7; D may be TRBD1 or TRBD2 (5 bases each). Per the germline V gene, CDR1 is SGHAT and CDR2 is FQNNGV. V was trimmed by 4 bases and J by 6 bases, leaving 10 bases between them. This CDR3 region has 12 residues. The CDR3: CASSWRGVEQYF. As DNA, the CDR3 is TGTGCCAGCAGCTGGCGAGGGGTCGAGCAGTACTTC.

This clonotype was observed many times. The chain employs TRBV20-1 and TRBJ2-3, with a possible D match to TRBD2 (5 bases). V was cut by 4 bases and J by 1 base, with 9 bases left in between. Germline lookup yields CDR1 DFQATT and CDR2 SNEGSKA (reference sequence). The CDR3 contains 13 residues. Here the CDR3 DNA reads TGCAGTGCTACAGGACTGGGCACAGATACGCAGTATTTT. Protein sequence: CSATGLGTDTQYF.